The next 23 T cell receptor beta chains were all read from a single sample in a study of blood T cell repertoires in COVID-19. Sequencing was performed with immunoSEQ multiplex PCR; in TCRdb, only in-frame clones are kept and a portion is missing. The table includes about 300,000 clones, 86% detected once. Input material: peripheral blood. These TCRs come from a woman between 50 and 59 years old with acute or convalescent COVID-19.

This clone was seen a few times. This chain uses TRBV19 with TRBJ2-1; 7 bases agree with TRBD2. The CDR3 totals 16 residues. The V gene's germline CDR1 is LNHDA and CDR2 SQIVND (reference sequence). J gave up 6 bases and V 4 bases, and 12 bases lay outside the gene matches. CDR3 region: CASSSPRAGEFNEQFF. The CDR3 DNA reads TGTGCCAGTAGTAGCCCCCGGGCGGGAGAATTCAATGAGCAGTTCTTC.

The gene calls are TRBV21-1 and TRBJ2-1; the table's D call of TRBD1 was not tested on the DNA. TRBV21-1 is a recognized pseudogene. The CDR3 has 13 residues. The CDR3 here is CASSFGTYEEQFF. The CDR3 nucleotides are TGTGCCAGCAGCTTCGGGACATATGAGGAGCAGTTCTTC.

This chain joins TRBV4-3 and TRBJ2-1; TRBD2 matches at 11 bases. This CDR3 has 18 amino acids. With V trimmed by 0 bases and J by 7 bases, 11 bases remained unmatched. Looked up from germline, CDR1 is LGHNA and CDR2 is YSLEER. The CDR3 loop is CASSQDGVAGGPGNEQFF. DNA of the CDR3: TGCGCCAGCAGCCAAGATGGGGTAGCGGGAGGGCCGGGGAATGAGCAGTTCTTC.

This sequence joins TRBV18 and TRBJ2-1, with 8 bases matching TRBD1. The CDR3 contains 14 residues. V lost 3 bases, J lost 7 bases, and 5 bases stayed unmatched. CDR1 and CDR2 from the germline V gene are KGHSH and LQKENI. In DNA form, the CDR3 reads TGTGCCAGCTCACCGCCGACAGGGGAGAATGAGCAGTTCTTC. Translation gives CASSPPTGENEQFF.

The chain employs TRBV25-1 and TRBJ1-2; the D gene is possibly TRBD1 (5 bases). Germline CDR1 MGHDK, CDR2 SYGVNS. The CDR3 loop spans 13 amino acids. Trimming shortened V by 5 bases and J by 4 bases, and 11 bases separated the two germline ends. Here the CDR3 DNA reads TGTGCCAGCAGTACCGGACACCTCTATGGCTACACCTTC. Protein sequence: CASSTGHLYGYTF.

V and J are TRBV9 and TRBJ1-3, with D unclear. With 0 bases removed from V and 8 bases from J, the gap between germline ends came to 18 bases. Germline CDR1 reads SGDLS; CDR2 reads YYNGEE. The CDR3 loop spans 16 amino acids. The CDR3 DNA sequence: TGTGCCAGCAGCGTAGGTGTCAGCGCCGACGGTGACACCATATATTTT. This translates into CASSVGVSADGDTIYF. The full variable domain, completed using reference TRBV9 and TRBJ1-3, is DSGVTQTPKHLITATGQRVTLRCSPRSGDLSVYWYQQSLDQGLQFLIQYYNGEERAKGNILERFSAQQFPDLHSELNLSSLELGDSALYFCASSVGVSADGDTIYFGEGSWLTVV.

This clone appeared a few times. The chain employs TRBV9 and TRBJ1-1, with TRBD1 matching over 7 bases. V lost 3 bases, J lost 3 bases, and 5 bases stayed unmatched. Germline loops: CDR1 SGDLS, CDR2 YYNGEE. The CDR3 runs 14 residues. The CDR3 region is CASSAHRGDTEAFF. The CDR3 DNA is TGTGCCAGCAGCGCCCACAGGGGAGACACTGAAGCTTTCTTT.

CDR3 region: CASSVDSGSYEQYF. CDR3 DNA sequence: TGTGCCAGCAGCGTTGATAGCGGCTCCTACGAGCAGTACTTC. The chain carries TRBV9 and TRBJ2-7; tentative D call: TRBD2 (6 bases). CDR3 length: 14 amino acids. V lost 2 bases to trimming and J lost 0 bases, with 9 bases between them. The germline V gene has CDR1 SGDLS and CDR2 YYNGEE.

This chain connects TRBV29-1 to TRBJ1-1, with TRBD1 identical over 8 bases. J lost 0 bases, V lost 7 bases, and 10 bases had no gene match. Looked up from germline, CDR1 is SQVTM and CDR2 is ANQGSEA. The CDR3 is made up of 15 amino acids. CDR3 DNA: TGCAGCGGGGAAGGGACAGGAGGGGTGAACACTGAAGCTTTCTTT. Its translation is CSGEGTGGVNTEAFF.

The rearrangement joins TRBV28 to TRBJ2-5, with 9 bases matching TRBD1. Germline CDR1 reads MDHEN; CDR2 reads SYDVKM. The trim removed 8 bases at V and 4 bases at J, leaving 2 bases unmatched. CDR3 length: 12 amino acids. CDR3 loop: CASQTGGETQYF. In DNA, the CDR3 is TGTGCCAGCCAGACAGGGGGAGAGACCCAGTACTTC.

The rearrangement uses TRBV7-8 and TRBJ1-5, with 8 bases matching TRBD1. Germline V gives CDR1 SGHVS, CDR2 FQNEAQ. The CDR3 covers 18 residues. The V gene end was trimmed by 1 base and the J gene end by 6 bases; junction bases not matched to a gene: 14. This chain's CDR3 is CASSLGLDRVNHGQPQHF. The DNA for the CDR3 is TGTGCCAGCAGCTTAGGATTGGACAGGGTAAATCACGGTCAGCCCCAGCATTTT.

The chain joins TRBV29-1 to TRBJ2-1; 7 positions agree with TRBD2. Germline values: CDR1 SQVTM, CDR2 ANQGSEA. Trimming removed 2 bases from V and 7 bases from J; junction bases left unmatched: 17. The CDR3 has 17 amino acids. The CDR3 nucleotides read TGCAGCGTTGAAAGCTGGTGGGTAGCTGGCGGGGGAAATGAGCAGTTCTTC. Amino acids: CSVESWWVAGGGNEQFF.

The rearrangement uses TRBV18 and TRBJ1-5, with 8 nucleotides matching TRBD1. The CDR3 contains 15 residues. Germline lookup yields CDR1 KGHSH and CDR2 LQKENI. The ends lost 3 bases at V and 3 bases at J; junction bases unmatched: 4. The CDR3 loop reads CASSPGTGANQPQHF. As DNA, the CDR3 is TGTGCCAGCTCACCCGGGACAGGTGCCAATCAGCCCCAGCATTTT.

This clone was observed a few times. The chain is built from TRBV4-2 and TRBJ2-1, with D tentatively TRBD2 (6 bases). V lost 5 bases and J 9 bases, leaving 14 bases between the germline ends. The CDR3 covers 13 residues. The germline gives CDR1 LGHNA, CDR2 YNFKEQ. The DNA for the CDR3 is TGTGCCAGCAGCTCTTCTCAAGCGGGTGAGCAGTTCTTC. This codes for CASSSSQAGEQFF.

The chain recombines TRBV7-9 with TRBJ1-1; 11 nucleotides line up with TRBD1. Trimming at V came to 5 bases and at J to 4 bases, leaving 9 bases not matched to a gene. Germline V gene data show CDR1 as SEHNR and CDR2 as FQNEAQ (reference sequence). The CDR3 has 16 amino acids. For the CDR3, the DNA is TGTGCCAGCAGCAAAGGTTCCGGGACAGGGGGCACTGAAGCTTTCTTT. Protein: CASSKGSGTGGTEAFF. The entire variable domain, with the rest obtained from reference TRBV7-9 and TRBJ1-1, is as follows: DTGVSQNPRHKITKRGQNVTFRCDPISEHNRLYWYRQTLGQGPEFLTYFQNEAQLEKSRLLSDRFSAERPKGSFSTLEIQRTEQGDSAMYLCASSKGSGTGGTEAFFGQGTRLTVV.

The CDR3 region is CASSPPGLAENNEQFF. CDR3 sequence (DNA): TGTGCCAGCTCACCACCGGGACTAGCGGAAAACAATGAGCAGTTCTTC. V usage is TRBV18 and J usage is TRBJ2-1; TRBD2 matches 11 bases. Losses at the gene ends were 0 bases for V and 5 bases for J; bases not matched to a gene: 3. This CDR3 comprises 16 residues. Germline lookup yields CDR1 KGHSH and CDR2 LQKENI.

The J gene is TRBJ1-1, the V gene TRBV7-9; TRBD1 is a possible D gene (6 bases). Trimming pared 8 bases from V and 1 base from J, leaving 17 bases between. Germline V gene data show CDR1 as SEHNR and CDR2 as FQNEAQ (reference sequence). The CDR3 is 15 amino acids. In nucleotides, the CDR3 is TGTGCCAGCCTCGTTCAACAGGGTTGGAACACTGAAGCTTTCTTT. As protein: CASLVQQGWNTEAFF.

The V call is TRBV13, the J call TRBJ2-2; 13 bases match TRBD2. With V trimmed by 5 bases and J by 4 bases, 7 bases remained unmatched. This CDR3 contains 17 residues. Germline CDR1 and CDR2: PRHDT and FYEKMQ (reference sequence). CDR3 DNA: TGTGCCAGCAGCAACCGACTAGCGGGAGGATCCACCGGGGAGCTGTTTTTT. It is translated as CASSNRLAGGSTGELFF.

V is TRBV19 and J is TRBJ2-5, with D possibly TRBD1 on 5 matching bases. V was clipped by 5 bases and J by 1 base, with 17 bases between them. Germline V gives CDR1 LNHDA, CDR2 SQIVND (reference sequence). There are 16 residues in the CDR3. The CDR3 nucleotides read TGTGCCAGTAGTCCCACCCCCCGGACATCCCAAGAGACCCAGTACTTC. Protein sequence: CASSPTPRTSQETQYF.

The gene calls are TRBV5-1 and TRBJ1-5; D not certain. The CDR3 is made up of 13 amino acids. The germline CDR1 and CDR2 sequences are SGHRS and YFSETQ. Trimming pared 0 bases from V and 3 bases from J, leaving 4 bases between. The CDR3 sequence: CASSLEPNQPQHF. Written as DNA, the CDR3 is TGCGCCAGCAGCTTGGAGCCCAATCAGCCCCAGCATTTT.

CDR3 sequence (DNA): TGTGCCAGCAGCGTTGAGGGGGTGAACACTGAAGCTTTCTTT. Translation gives CASSVEGVNTEAFF. The chain uses TRBV27 and TRBJ1-1, with D perhaps matching TRBD1 (6 bases). Germline V gene data show CDR1 as MNHEY and CDR2 as SMNVEV (reference sequence). The V end lost 6 bases, the J end lost 0 bases, and 11 bases lay between the germline ends. This CDR3 is 14 amino acids long.

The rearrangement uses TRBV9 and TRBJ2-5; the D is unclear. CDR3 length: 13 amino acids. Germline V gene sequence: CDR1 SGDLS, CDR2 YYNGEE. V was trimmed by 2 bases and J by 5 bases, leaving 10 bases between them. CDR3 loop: CASSVTQSETQYF. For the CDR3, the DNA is TGTGCCAGCAGCGTCACACAGTCGGAGACCCAGTACTTC.

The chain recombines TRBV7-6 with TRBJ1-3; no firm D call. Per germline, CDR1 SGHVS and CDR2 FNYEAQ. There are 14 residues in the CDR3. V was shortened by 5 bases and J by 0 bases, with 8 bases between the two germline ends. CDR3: CASSPQSSGNTIYF. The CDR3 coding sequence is TGTGCCAGCAGCCCACAGAGCTCTGGAAACACCATATATTTT.